The next 20 T cell receptor beta chains were all read from a single sample in a study of naive CD8 T cells in extremely preterm neonates. Assay used: immunoSEQ multiplex PCR; TCRdb lists only in-frame clones, some missing. The data hold 4,500 to 6,500 clones, with around 97% observed a single time. The specimen was naive CD8+ T cells from blood. These receptors all come from a human donor in good health.

The gene calls are TRBV5-1 and TRBJ2-1; D is possibly TRBD2 (6 bases). The CDR3 spans 12 residues. Germline assignment: CDR1 SGHRS and CDR2 YFSETQ. V dropped 2 bases and J dropped 10 bases, with 10 bases sitting between them. The CDR3 is CASSLWGREQFF. DNA for the CDR3: TGCGCCAGCAGCTTATGGGGGAGGGAGCAGTTCTTC.

The J gene is TRBJ2-1, the V gene TRBV28, with 11 bases identical to TRBD2. Germline V lookup: CDR1 MDHEN, CDR2 SYDVKM. Losses at the gene ends were 7 bases for V and 7 bases for J; bases not matched to a gene: 3. The CDR3 length is 13 residues. The CDR3 DNA reads as TGTGCCAGCAAGCCTAGCGGGAGGAATGAGCAGTTCTTC. Protein: CASKPSGRNEQFF. Together with reference TRBV28 and TRBJ2-1, the CDR3 gives the full variable domain: DVKVTQSSRYLVKRTGEKVFLECVQDMDHENMFWYRQDPGLGLRLIYFSYDVKMKEKGDIPEGYSVSREKKERFSLILESASTNQTSMYLCASKPSGRNEQFFGPGTRLTVL.

The rearrangement uses TRBV19 and TRBJ2-5; 8 positions match TRBD2. The CDR3 consists of 16 residues. CDR1 is LNHDA, CDR2 SQIVND, per germline (reference sequence). V trimming: 4 bases; J trimming: 5 bases; junction bases outside the gene matches: 12. This CDR3 reads CASSNRGAGVRETQYF. The CDR3 DNA follows: TGTGCCAGTAGTAACCGTGGAGCGGGAGTCCGGGAGACCCAGTACTTC.

CDR3 coding DNA: TGTGCCAGCAGCGTAGTAGAGGCCGGGGAGCTGTTTTTT. Protein: CASSVVEAGELFF. The chain is built from TRBV9 and TRBJ2-2; D is uncertain. Per the germline V gene, CDR1 is SGDLS and CDR2 is YYNGEE. The CDR3 has 13 amino acids. Trimming cost V 0 bases and J 6 bases, with 6 bases left between them. Full variable domain (remainder filled in from reference TRBV9 and TRBJ2-2): DSGVTQTPKHLITATGQRVTLRCSPRSGDLSVYWYQQSLDQGLQFLIQYYNGEERAKGNILERFSAQQFPDLHSELNLSSLELGDSALYFCASSVVEAGELFFGEGSRLTVL.

This clone was recorded once. The V call is TRBV27, the J call TRBJ2-3; TRBD2 matches 12 bases. This CDR3 comprises 18 residues. Per germline, CDR1 MNHEY and CDR2 SMNVEV (reference sequence). Trimming removed 6 bases from V and 6 bases from J; junction bases left unmatched: 16. CDR3 bases: TGTGCCAGCAGGGGTAGACCGGAGACTAGCGGGAGCTTCGATACGCAGTATTTT. Translation gives CASRGRPETSGSFDTQYF.

The chain couples TRBV15 to TRBJ2-5; D is possibly TRBD2 (6 bases). Trimming took 5 bases from V and 4 from J, leaving 17 bases between them. This CDR3 has 15 amino acids. CDR1 is LNHNV and CDR2 is YYDKDF in the germline V gene (reference sequence). The CDR3: CATSFRGSGGETQYF. CDR3 in DNA: TGTGCCACCAGCTTCAGAGGATCCGGGGGAGAGACCCAGTACTTC. Filled out from reference TRBV15 and TRBJ2-5, the complete variable domain reads DAMVIQNPRYQVTQFGKPVTLSCSQTLNHNVMYWYQQKSSQAPKLLFHYYDKDFNNEADTPDNFQSRRPNTSFCFLDIRSPGLGDTAMYLCATSFRGSGGETQYFGPGTRLLVL.

The rearrangement links TRBV7-2 to TRBJ2-1; the D gene is possibly TRBD2 (6 bases). The CDR3 runs to 14 residues. With 4 bases removed from V and 8 bases from J, the gap between germline ends came to 15 bases. Looked up from germline, CDR1 is SGHTA and CDR2 is FQGNSA. The CDR3 sequence is CASSSRGRIDEQFF. CDR3 DNA sequence: TGTGCCAGCAGCTCCCGGGGGAGAATCGATGAGCAGTTCTTC.

The V gene is TRBV28, the J gene TRBJ2-5; D uncertain. The V and J ends lost 4 bases and 6 bases respectively, with 12 bases between them. The germline V gene has CDR1 MDHEN and CDR2 SYDVKM. The CDR3 runs 13 residues. CDR3 in DNA: TGTGCCAGCAGTTATCGAGTATCCCAGACCCAGTACTTC. It specifies CASSYRVSQTQYF.

V usage is TRBV6-6 and J usage is TRBJ2-1; maybe TRBD1 (7 bases). V was trimmed by 6 bases and J by 6 bases, leaving 15 bases between them. The CDR3 is 14 residues long. In germline, CDR1 is MNHNY, CDR2 SVGAGI (reference sequence). The CDR3 bases are TGTGCCAGCAGGGAGGGGGCTCCAACCAATGAGCAGTTCTTC. This gives the protein CASREGAPTNEQFF.

The CDR3: CASRLRYEQYF. The DNA of the CDR3 is TGTGCCAGCAGACTCCGTTACGAGCAGTACTTC. The chain uses TRBV28 and TRBJ2-7; D is uncertain. This CDR3 has 11 amino acids. The germline V gene has CDR1 MDHEN and CDR2 SYDVKM. V was pared by 6 bases and J by 4 bases, with 7 bases between.

The chain uses TRBV4-2 and TRBJ1-2, with a possible D match to TRBD1 (5 bases). This CDR3 comprises 14 residues. CDR1 is LGHNA, CDR2 YNFKEQ, per germline. Trimming stripped 0 bases from V and 5 bases from J, with 10 bases between. Here the CDR3 DNA reads TGTGCCAGCAGCCAAGAACAGGTTCGATATGGCTACACCTTC. Translation: CASSQEQVRYGYTF.

The V call is TRBV13, the J call TRBJ1-3; D is undetermined. The V end lost 3 bases, the J end lost 0 bases, and 6 bases lay between the germline ends. The germline V gene encodes CDR1 PRHDT and CDR2 FYEKMQ (reference sequence). This CDR3 region has 14 residues. The CDR3 DNA is TGTGCCAGCAGCTTGGCTGACTCTGGAAACACCATATATTTT. Its protein product is CASSLADSGNTIYF. The full variable domain, with the rest looked up from reference TRBV13 and TRBJ1-3, is AAGVIQSPRHLIKEKRETATLKCYPIPRHDTVYWYQQGPGQDPQFLISFYEKMQSDKGSIPDRFSAQQFSDYHSELNMSSLELGDSALYFCASSLADSGNTIYFGEGSWLTVV.

This sequence joins TRBV11-2 and TRBJ2-2; 8 bases agree with TRBD1. Germline V gene lookup returns CDR1 SGHAT and CDR2 FQNNGV. V was clipped by 4 bases and J by 6 bases; unmatched bases: 4. This CDR3 comprises 14 residues. The DNA of the CDR3 is TGTGCCAGCAGCTCCCTGACAGGGGCCGGGGAGCTGTTTTTT. Translated, it gives CASSSLTGAGELFF.

The chain carries TRBV27 and TRBJ1-6; D gene ambiguous. Germline V CDR1 and CDR2: MNHEY, SMNVEV (reference sequence). V was pared by 0 bases and J by 4 bases, with 10 bases between. The CDR3 is made up of 16 amino acids. The CDR3 DNA reads TGTGCCAGCAGTTTATCTGGAGGGAGGTATAATTCACCCCTCCACTTT. Its translation: CASSLSGGRYNSPLHF.

This clone was recorded a few times. The chain carries TRBV9 and TRBJ1-5; no clear D. From germline, CDR1 is SGDLS and CDR2 YYNGEE. Trimming took 0 bases from V and 6 from J, leaving 10 bases between them. This CDR3 is built from 14 residues. For the CDR3, the DNA is TGTGCCAGCAGCGTAGGGAGGGAAGGTCAGCCCCAGCATTTT. This encodes CASSVGREGQPQHF.

With respect to this clone: No conserved phenylalanine or tryptophan is present at the end of the CDR3, so a read error is the likely explanation. The V and J genes are TRBV18 and TRBJ1-1, with a tentative D call TRBD1 (5 bases). CDR1 and CDR2 (germline): KGHSH, LQKENI. The V and J ends lost 8 bases and 6 bases respectively, with 16 bases between them. CDR3 size: 13 residues. The CDR3 nucleotides read TGTGCCAGCGGGGGGACGGGAGACGCTGAAGCTTTCCTT. Translation: CASGGTGDAEAFL.

The V gene is TRBV28, the J gene TRBJ2-3; D unresolved. This CDR3 is built from 16 residues. Looked up from germline, CDR1 is MDHEN and CDR2 is SYDVKM. The V end lost 4 bases, the J end lost 3 bases, and 17 bases lay between the germline ends. CDR3 loop: CASSSPTEIETDTQYF. In DNA, the CDR3 is TGTGCCAGCAGTTCGCCCACTGAGATCGAAACAGATACGCAGTATTTT.

This chain joins TRBV28 and TRBJ1-1; D may be TRBD1 (5 bases). V dropped 5 bases and J dropped 5 bases, with 6 bases sitting between them. The CDR3 length is 11 residues. In germline, CDR1 is MDHEN, CDR2 SYDVKM. CDR3 sequence: CASSGGTEAFF. DNA for the CDR3: TGTGCCAGCAGTGGGGGGACTGAAGCTTTCTTT. Full variable domain (remainder filled in from reference TRBV28 and TRBJ1-1): DVKVTQSSRYLVKRTGEKVFLECVQDMDHENMFWYRQDPGLGLRLIYFSYDVKMKEKGDIPEGYSVSREKKERFSLILESASTNQTSMYLCASSGGTEAFFGQGTRLTVV.

This chain joins TRBV4-3 and TRBJ1-2; no clear D. The ends were cut back, 3 bases at V and 2 bases at J, with 13 bases in the middle. CDR3 length equals 15 residues. Germline CDR1 and CDR2: LGHNA and YSLEER. The CDR3 sequence is CASSHGGISNYGYTF. The CDR3 bases are TGCGCCAGCAGCCATGGAGGGATTTCGAACTATGGCTACACCTTC.

The J gene is TRBJ2-2, the V gene TRBV6-5; tentative D call: TRBD1 (5 bases). The CDR3 has 14 residues. V was cut by 4 bases and J by 6 bases, with 12 bases left in between. Germline values: CDR1 MNHEY, CDR2 SVGAGI. DNA of the CDR3: TGTGCCAGCAGTTCCAGGGATGTCGCCGGGGAGCTGTTTTTT. Translated: CASSSRDVAGELFF.